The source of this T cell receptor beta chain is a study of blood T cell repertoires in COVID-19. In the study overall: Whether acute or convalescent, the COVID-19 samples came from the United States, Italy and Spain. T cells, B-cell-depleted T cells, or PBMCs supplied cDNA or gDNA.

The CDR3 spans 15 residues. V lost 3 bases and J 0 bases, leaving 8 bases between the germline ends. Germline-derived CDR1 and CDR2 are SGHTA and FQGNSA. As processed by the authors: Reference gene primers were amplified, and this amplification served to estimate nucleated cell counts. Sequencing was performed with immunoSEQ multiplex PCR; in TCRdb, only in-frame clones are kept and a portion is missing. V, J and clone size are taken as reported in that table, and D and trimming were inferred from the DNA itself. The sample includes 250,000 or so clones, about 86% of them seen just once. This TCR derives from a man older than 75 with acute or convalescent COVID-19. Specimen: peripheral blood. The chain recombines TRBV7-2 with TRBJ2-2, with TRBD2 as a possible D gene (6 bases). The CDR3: CASSFRGTNTGELFF. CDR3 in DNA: TGTGCCAGCAGCTTCCGCGGGACGAACACCGGGGAGCTGTTTTTT.